Listed below are T cell receptor beta chains from one sample, sequenced in a study of T cells after yellow fever vaccination. TCRdb recomputed calls from the 5' RACE reads with MiXCR, one row per CDR3 protein. The sample yields hundreds of thousands of distinct CDR3 sequences, roughly 6.1% seen once. The material was PBMCs, obtained 5 days after the yellow fever booster vaccination. The receptor source for this set is a man aged 25 to 40 who received the YFV17D yellow fever vaccine. Both conserved end residues are part of each CDR3. The D gene is left open where the match is weak. The size of a clone is reported for some rows only, either as once, few or many, or as a class for expanded clones.

d_call	clone_size	j_call	v_call	cdr3_nt	cdr3_aa
TRBD2	many	TRBJ2-7	TRBV20-1	TGCAGTGCTAGAGAACCAGCGGGGGCCTCCTACGAGCAGTACTTC	CSAREPAGASYEQYF
TRBD1	many	TRBJ2-7	TRBV5-1	TGCGCCAGCAGGGACTCCCGGGACAGGGCCCCCGAGCAGTACTTC	CASRDSRDRAPEQYF
TRBD2	few	TRBJ2-7	TRBV20-1	TGCAGTGCTAGAGATAGCGGGATCGACGAGCAGTACTTC	CSARDSGIDEQYF
NA	NA	TRBJ2-4	TRBV15	TGTGCCACCAGCAGATCCCCCGGGGTAGCGGAAAACATTCAGTACTTC	CATSRSPGVAENIQYF
NA	NA	TRBJ2-6	TRBV11-2	TGTGCCAGCAGACAAGACGCCCTCCTATTCTCTGGGGCCAACGTCCTGACTTTC	CASRQDALLFSGANVLTF
TRBD1	few	TRBJ2-7	TRBV7-2	TGTGCCAGCAGCACAGTTCGAGAGACAGGGGGCTACGAGCAGTACTTC	CASSTVRETGGYEQYF
NA	NA	TRBJ2-7	TRBV29-1	TGCAGCGTGGGGACTGAAAACTACGAGCAGTACTTC	CSVGTENYEQYF
TRBD2	few	TRBJ2-1	TRBV5-1	TGCGCCAGCAGCTTGGAATTCACTAGCGGTTGGGGATACAATGAGCAGTTCTTC	CASSLEFTSGWGYNEQFF
NA	many	TRBJ2-7	TRBV3-1	TGTGCCAGCAGCCTGAATGACTATTCCTCCTACGAGCAGTACTTC	CASSLNDYSSYEQYF
TRBD1	many	TRBJ2-4	TRBV7-2	TGTGCCAGCAGCCCCCGGGACAGGGGCCTGTACATTCAGTACTTC	CASSPRDRGLYIQYF
TRBD1	few	TRBJ2-1	TRBV7-6	TGTGCCAGCAGCTTAGTGGGACAGGGGGCTTACAATGAGCAGTTCTTC	CASSLVGQGAYNEQFF
NA	many	TRBJ2-7	TRBV28	TGTGCCAGCAGTTTCCGCGTATCCAACGAGCAGTACTTC	CASSFRVSNEQYF
NA	many	TRBJ1-4	TRBV15	TGTGCCACCAGCAGAGGAGCAGGAGGGGGAGAAAAACTGTTTTTT	CATSRGAGGGEKLFF
NA	many	TRBJ2-7	TRBV4-1	TGCGCCAGCAGCTTACGACTAGGACCCTACGAGCAGTACTTC	CASSLRLGPYEQYF
NA	few	TRBJ1-5	TRBV20-1	TGCAGTGCTAGACAACCTCTGGACGGTCGAGAGGATAGGTATAGCAATCAGCCCCAGCATTTT	CSARQPLDGREDRYSNQPQHF
NA	many	TRBJ2-3	TRBV6-2/TRBV6-3	TGTGCCAGCAGCCGACTAGATACGCAGTATTTT	CASSRLDTQYF
NA	few	TRBJ1-2	TRBV7-2	TGTGCCAGCAGCGGGGGAGGGGCGGCCTTCATTTATGGCTACACCTTC	CASSGGGAAFIYGYTF
TRBD1	many	TRBJ2-2	TRBV5-6	TGTGCCAGCAGCTTCGGACAGGGTACCGGGGAGCTGTTTTTT	CASSFGQGTGELFF
TRBD2	few	TRBJ2-1	TRBV7-9	TGTGCCAGCAGCTCCGGGACTAGGACTGGTGAGCAGTTCTTC	CASSSGTRTGEQFF
NA	NA	TRBJ2-5	TRBV20-1	TGCTGTGCCCCGGGGGACTCCAGGAGGGGCCAAGAGACCCAGTACTTC	CCAPGDSRRGQETQYF
TRBD2	many	TRBJ2-3	TRBV29-1	TGCAGCGTTGATGCGGGAGGATTGAGCACAGATACGCAGTATTTT	CSVDAGGLSTDTQYF
TRBD1	NA	TRBJ2-1	TRBV24-1	TGTGCCACCAGTGATCCCTCCGGGACAGGGGACAATGAGCAGTTCTTC	CATSDPSGTGDNEQFF
NA	NA	TRBJ2-1	TRBV7-9	TGTGCCAGCAGCTACCGGGCGCAATACAATGAGCAGTTCTTC	CASSYRAQYNEQFF
NA	many	TRBJ2-5	TRBV15	TGTGCCACCAGCAGGCCACAAGAGACCCAGTACTTC	CATSRPQETQYF
NA	few	TRBJ2-2	TRBV10-3	TGTGCCATCGCACGAGTAGCGAACACCGGGGAGCTGTTTTTT	CAIARVANTGELFF
TRBD2	NA	TRBJ2-1	TRBV6-1	TGTGCCAGCAGTGAAGCGGCGACTAGCGGAGAGTACAATGAGCAGTTCTTC	CASSEAATSGEYNEQFF
NA	many	TRBJ2-2	TRBV18	TGTGCCAGCTTTTCCGGGACGACCGCGAACACCGGGGAGCTGTTTTTT	CASFSGTTANTGELFF
NA	NA	TRBJ2-4	TRBV20-1	TGCAGTGTCCCTGGGATGGGGGCCAAAAACATTCAGTACTTC	CSVPGMGAKNIQYF
TRBD2	many	TRBJ2-7	TRBV2	TGTGCCAGCAGGCCGGACGGACTAGCGGTCGAGCAGTACTTC	CASRPDGLAVEQYF
NA	few	TRBJ1-1	TRBV11-2	TGTGCCAGCGGCCACGGAATGTGGAACACTGAAGCTTTCTTT	CASGHGMWNTEAFF
TRBD1	few	TRBJ2-7	TRBV5-1	TGCGCCAGCAGCTTGGGGGGGACAGGGGTCGACGAGCAGTACTTC	CASSLGGTGVDEQYF
NA	few	TRBJ1-5	TRBV18	TGTGCCAGCTCACCCAAGTTCAATCAGCCCCAGCATTTT	CASSPKFNQPQHF
TRBD1	NA	TRBJ2-6	TRBV30	TGTGCCTGGGGTAGGGACAGGGTTAGATCTGGGGCCAACGTCCTGACTTTC	CAWGRDRVRSGANVLTF
TRBD1	NA	TRBJ2-7	TRBV11-2	TGTGCCAGCAGCTTAATTATATCCGGACAGGGGGGCAACGAGCAGTACTTC	CASSLIISGQGGNEQYF
TRBD2	few	TRBJ2-3	TRBV20-1	TGCAGTGCTAGAACAGCGGGAGGGCCTGGAGATACGCAGTATTTT	CSARTAGGPGDTQYF
TRBD2	many	TRBJ2-7	TRBV7-2	TGTGCCAGCAGCTTAGTCCGACTAGCGGGCCACTACGAGCAGTACTTC	CASSLVRLAGHYEQYF
TRBD2	many	TRBJ2-3	TRBV5-1	TGCGCCAGCAGCTTGGAACTAGCGGGAGAATCAGATACGCAGTATTTT	CASSLELAGESDTQYF
NA	NA	TRBJ2-7	TRBV10-3	TGTGCCATCAGTGAGTCGAAAAGCGGCGGCCACTCCTACGAGCAGTACTTC	CAISESKSGGHSYEQYF
NA	few	TRBJ2-5	TRBV20-1	TGCAGTGCTAGTCGCAGGGTTGATGTGACCCAGTACTTC	CSASRRVDVTQYF
NA	NA	TRBJ2-7	TRBV7-9	TGTGCCAGCAGCCCCCTCTCCGGGCCTGCCTACGAGCAGTACTTC	CASSPLSGPAYEQYF
NA	many	TRBJ1-6	TRBV12-3/TRBV12-4	TGTGCCAGCAGCCTTGGGACCGAAACACCCCTCCACTTT	CASSLGTETPLHF
NA	NA	TRBJ2-3	TRBV4-3	TGCACCAGCAGCCAAGTTTACTACACAGATACGCAGTATTTT	CTSSQVYYTDTQYF
NA	NA	TRBJ2-3	TRBV27	TGTGCCAGCAGTTTCTGGCCGGAATCAGATACGCAGTATTTT	CASSFWPESDTQYF
NA	many	TRBJ2-1	TRBV20-1	TGCAGTGCTAGACAGCAGAGCTCCTACAATGAGCAGTTCTTC	CSARQQSSYNEQFF
NA	many	TRBJ2-2	TRBV6-1	TGTGCCAGCACAACCGGGGCAGTGGTTACCGGGGAGCTGTTTTTT	CASTTGAVVTGELFF
TRBD2	many	TRBJ2-2	TRBV20-1	TGCAGTGTACTAGCGGTGAACACCGGGGAGCTGTTTTTT	CSVLAVNTGELFF
TRBD1	many	TRBJ2-2	TRBV7-3	TGTGCCAGCAGCTTGGCCCGGGACAGCACCGGGGAGCTGTTTTTT	CASSLARDSTGELFF
TRBD2	many	TRBJ2-3	TRBV24-1	TGTGCCACCAGTGATCCGGGACTAGCGGAGATTAATACGCAGTATTTT	CATSDPGLAEINTQYF
NA	few	TRBJ1-4	TRBV7-2	TGTGCCAGCAGCTTAGGCGGCAGGCAGTTGGAAAAACTGTTTTTT	CASSLGGRQLEKLFF
NA	many	TRBJ2-7	TRBV29-1	TGCAGCGTTGAGACCAAAGGAGGTCCTGTATACGAGCAGTACTTC	CSVETKGGPVYEQYF
TRBD2	NA	TRBJ2-2	TRBV28	TGTGCCAGCAGCCTGGGGGGGGTGGGATCCGGGGAGCTGTTTTTT	CASSLGGVGSGELFF
NA	few	TRBJ2-2	TRBV5-4	TGTGCCAGCAGCCAGGGACTCCAAAACACCGGGGAGCTGTTTTTT	CASSQGLQNTGELFF
TRBD1	many	TRBJ2-1	TRBV24-1	TGTGCCACCAGTGGAGGACAGGGGGCAATCAATGAGCAGTTCTTC	CATSGGQGAINEQFF
TRBD1	many	TRBJ1-1	TRBV5-1	TGCGCCAGCAGCTTGTCCGGGACAGGGGGCGGCGGTGAAGCTTTCTTT	CASSLSGTGGGGEAFF